What follows are 15 T cell receptor beta chains derived from one specimen sequenced in a study of lymphopenia after photon versus proton radiotherapy. Using immunoSEQ multiplex PCR, the repertoire was profiled, and TCRdb retains in-frame clones only, with some absent. The sample holds 77,000 or so clones; around 83% are singletons and the top ten take roughly 1.4%. The sequenced sample was peripheral blood, obtained from a patient treated with proton-based radiotherapy. The receptors were gathered from a man between 60 and 70 years old with pancreatic cancer.

The genes are TRBV5-1 and TRBJ2-1, with 8 bases lining up with TRBD1. Germline trimming cut 4 bases from V and 8 bases from J; bases unmatched to any gene: 5. Germline assignment: CDR1 SGHRS and CDR2 YFSETQ. CDR3 length equals 13 residues. The CDR3 reads CASSEDRDHEQFF. As DNA, the CDR3 is TGCGCCAGCAGCGAGGACAGGGACCATGAGCAGTTCTTC. The entire variable domain, with the rest obtained from reference TRBV5-1 and TRBJ2-1, is as follows: KAGVTQTPRYLIKTRGQQVTLSCSPISGHRSVSWYQQTPGQGLQFLFEYFSETQRNKGNFPGRFSGRQFSNSRSEMNVSTLELGDSALYLCASSEDRDHEQFFGPGTRLTVL.

The chain uses TRBV5-1 and TRBJ1-1; 7 bases align to TRBD1. In germline, CDR1 is SGHRS, CDR2 YFSETQ. V was pared by 5 bases and J by 11 bases, with 15 bases of the junction left unmatched. The CDR3 length is 14 residues. The CDR3 loop reads CASRPFTGAPRAFF. CDR3 in DNA: TGCGCCAGCAGACCGTTTACAGGGGCGCCAAGGGCTTTCTTT.

This chain uses TRBV10-1 with TRBJ1-1; 9 nucleotides agree with TRBD1. Germline V gene sequence: CDR1 WNHNN, CDR2 SYGVQD (reference sequence). The CDR3 totals 12 residues. V gave up 6 bases and J gave up 11 bases; unmatched junction bases: 7. Here the CDR3 reads CASSSGQGRAFF. DNA of the CDR3: TGCGCCAGCAGCTCTGGACAGGGGAGGGCTTTCTTT.

The V gene is TRBV2, the J gene TRBJ2-2; a weak D match, TRBD1 (6 bases). Looked up from germline, CDR1 is SNHLY and CDR2 is FYNNEI. The CDR3 runs to 15 residues. V gave up 5 bases and J gave up 6 bases, with 16 bases separating them. The chain's CDR3 is CASSYKQGSSGELFF. For the CDR3, the DNA is TGTGCCAGCAGTTATAAGCAGGGGAGTTCCGGGGAGCTGTTTTTT. Variable domain in full (rest from reference TRBV2 and TRBJ2-2): EPEVTQTPSHQVTQMGQEVILRCVPISNHLYFYWYRQILGQKVEFLVSFYNNEISEKSEIFDDQFSVERPDGSNFTLKIRSTKLEDSAMYFCASSYKQGSSGELFFGEGSRLTVL.

The chain uses TRBV9 and TRBJ2-7, with a weak D call TRBD1 (5 bases). The germline CDR1 and CDR2 sequences are SGDLS and YYNGEE. This CDR3 is built from 14 residues. V was trimmed by 0 bases and J by 3 bases, leaving 10 bases between them. CDR3: CASSVGIGDYEQYF. DNA of the CDR3: TGTGCCAGCAGCGTAGGAATAGGGGACTACGAGCAGTACTTC. Drawing the rest from reference TRBV9 and TRBJ2-7, the complete variable domain is DSGVTQTPKHLITATGQRVTLRCSPRSGDLSVYWYQQSLDQGLQFLIQYYNGEERAKGNILERFSAQQFPDLHSELNLSSLELGDSALYFCASSVGIGDYEQYFGPGTRLTVT.

V is TRBV30 and J is TRBJ2-7; D uncertain. CDR3 size: 11 residues. Per germline, CDR1 GTSNPN and CDR2 SVGIG (reference sequence). Trimming removed 1 base from V and 6 bases from J, with 7 bases in between. In DNA form, the CDR3 reads TGTGCCTGGAGTGAAATGGCCGAGCAGTACTTC. Translating gives CAWSEMAEQYF.

The rearrangement joins TRBV5-5 to TRBJ2-7; 8 positions match TRBD2. Germline lookup yields CDR1 SGHKS and CDR2 YYEKEE (reference sequence). This CDR3 has 13 residues. The J segment lost 3 bases and the V segment lost 4 bases, leaving 3 bases of the junction unmatched. The CDR3 here is CASSVGLDYEQYF. The CDR3 DNA reads as TGTGCCAGCAGCGTGGGACTAGACTACGAGCAGTACTTC.

The chain couples TRBV27 to TRBJ2-7, with D tentatively TRBD1 (5 bases). Germline CDR1 MNHEY, CDR2 SMNVEV (reference sequence). The CDR3 extends over 14 amino acids. Between the trimmed V and J ends, which lost 1 base and 5 bases, there was a span of 12 bases. CDR3 nucleotide sequence: TGTGCCAGCAGTTTATGGGGCCAACTCCACGAGCAGTACTTC. It specifies CASSLWGQLHEQYF.

The chain has TRBV18 and TRBJ1-1; 8 nucleotides line up with TRBD1. J was trimmed by 1 base and V by 0 bases; bases with no gene match: 4. Germline V lookup: CDR1 KGHSH, CDR2 LQKENI. CDR3 length: 16 residues. In DNA, the CDR3 is TGTGCCAGCTCACCACCGTTGGACAGGGCGAACACTGAAGCTTTCTTT. This encodes CASSPPLDRANTEAFF.

The chain couples TRBV4-2 to TRBJ2-7, with 13 bases fitting TRBD2. CDR3 length equals 17 residues. V lost 0 bases and J lost 4; bases outside the gene matches: 6. The germline V gene encodes CDR1 LGHNA and CDR2 YNFKEQ. CDR3 sequence reads: CASSQELAGGPLYEQYF. The CDR3 DNA reads as TGTGCCAGCAGCCAAGAACTAGCGGGAGGGCCCCTTTACGAGCAGTACTTC.

The chain recombines TRBV7-8 with TRBJ2-1, with 9 bases matching TRBD1. The germline V gene encodes CDR1 SGHVS and CDR2 FQNEAQ. The ends lost 5 bases at V and 3 bases at J; junction bases unmatched: 23. CDR3 length equals 21 residues. CDR3 coding DNA: TGTGCCAGCAGCCAGCAGGTTTTTAGGACAGGGGTTACTAAAAGCTACAATGAGCAGTTCTTC. Protein: CASSQQVFRTGVTKSYNEQFF.

This clone has a single count. The chain recombines TRBV5-1 with TRBJ2-7; D is possibly TRBD1 or TRBD2 (5 bases each). V was clipped by 0 bases and J by 5 bases, with 18 bases between them. This CDR3 spans 16 amino acids. CDR1 and CDR2 (germline): SGHRS, YFSETQ. In DNA, the CDR3 is TGCGCCAGCAGCTTGGGTGGGGCTAGCTCGAGTAACGAGCAGTACTTC. It codes for CASSLGGASSSNEQYF.

The chain is built from TRBV2 and TRBJ1-1; no definite D call. The CDR3 extends over 14 amino acids. CDR1 is SNHLY and CDR2 is FYNNEI in the germline V gene. The ends were cut back, 0 bases at V and 1 base at J, with 6 bases in the middle. In nucleotides, the CDR3 is TGTGCCAGCAGTGAAGCTCCCGAGAACACTGAAGCTTTCTTT. Translated, it gives CASSEAPENTEAFF.

The V call is TRBV4-3, the J call TRBJ1-1; D uncertain. Trimming cost V 0 bases and J 0 bases, with 14 bases left between them. In germline, CDR1 is LGHNA, CDR2 YSLEER. This CDR3 is 17 amino acids long. The CDR3 nucleotides read TGCGCCAGCAGCCAAGAGATTTTGGGCCTCATGAACACTGAAGCTTTCTTT. Residues: CASSQEILGLMNTEAFF.

The CDR3, as DNA: TGTGCCAGCACGAGGGGGCTCAACACCGGGGAGCTGTTTTTT. Its translation: CASTRGLNTGELFF. The rearrangement joins TRBV28 to TRBJ2-2; 7 bases map to TRBD1. CDR3 length: 14 residues. V was clipped by 7 bases and J by 2 bases; unmatched bases: 4. Germline-derived CDR1 and CDR2 are MDHEN and SYDVKM.